This T cell receptor (beta chain) originates from a study of T cells after yellow fever vaccination. Study-wide points: Subsequent to the booster, the majority of primary-vaccination clones reappeared (96% CD4, 88% CD8). The secondary response was weaker, and its peak arrived faster, on day 5 versus 15.

The CDR3 sequence is 13 residues long. The V end was cut by 9 bases, the J end by 0 bases, with 10 bases between. Germline CDR1 and CDR2: LNHDA and SQIVND (reference sequence). UMIs were added to TCR cDNA along with a universal primer site when it was made by 5'RACE template switching. TCRdb passed the 5' RACE reads through MiXCR, listing each CDR3 protein once. This sample yields 100,000 to 150,000 distinct CDR3 sequences, of which roughly 8.2% are seen a single time; about two fifths belongs to the top ten. Worth noting for this clonotype: Its target is unknown.

This chain links TRBV19 with TRBJ2-3; tentatively, D is TRBD1 (6 bases). Specimen: CD8+ T cells sorted from PBMCs, collected on the day of the yellow fever booster vaccination. This clonotype originated in a man between 18 and 29 years old who received the YFV17D yellow fever vaccine. CDR3 sequence (DNA): TGTGCCAGCGAGGACAGTAGCACAGATACGCAGTATTTT. Residues: CASEDSSTDTQYF. Full variable domain (outside the CDR3, taken from reference TRBV19 and TRBJ2-3): DGGITQSPKYLFRKEGQNVTLSCEQNLNHDAMYWYRQDPGQGLRLIYYSQIVNDFQKGDIAEGYSVSREKKESFPLTVTSAQKNPTAFYLCASEDSSTDTQYFGPGTRLTVL.